This T cell receptor (beta chain) comes out of a study of blood T cells in healthy people across ages. Then a second PCR, running about 6 to 11 cycles, was carried out with a sample-barcoded 5' primer and a J-beta primer mix. One entry per CDR3 protein results from TCRdb running MiXCR on the 5' RACE reads. The sample holds 800,000 to 1,300,000 distinct CDR3 sequences; 20% to 25% are singletons and the top ten take 0.75%. The germline V and J ends were trimmed by 7 bases and 5 bases, with 17 bases remaining between them. Germline values: CDR1 SGHAT, CDR2 FQNNGV. The CDR3 contains 14 residues. Another study also made use of these data, one on T cells of mothers and their children.

The chain joins TRBV11-2 to TRBJ2-5; D is undetermined. The clonotype was recovered from a girl aged 2-10 years in good health. Sequenced input: blood. CDR3 loop: CASTRTEMEETQYF. CDR3 DNA: TGTGCCAGCACCCGGACCGAGATGGAGGAGACCCAGTACTTC.